This T cell receptor (beta chain) was sequenced for a study of T cell changes during pregnancy in multiple sclerosis (dated by TCRdb to about 2019). With regard to the full study: The study examined how the T cell repertoire changed over the course of pregnancy in women with multiple sclerosis.

The CDR3 covers 14 residues, taking in both the cysteine and the phenylalanine. Only the CDR3 portion is preserved as DNA: 42 bases, with reading frame beginning at the first base. Trimming accounts for 3 bases at V and 7 bases at J, while the number of junction bases matched to no gene is 4. Sequences MNHEY (CDR1) and SVGAGI (CDR2) are obtained from the germline V gene. This clone was seen more than once but under ten times. Its recognized antigen is unknown. No much larger clonotype is one base removed from it; base qualities were not supplied. The library was produced with the immunoSEQ multiplex PCR assay. The table was pulled from immuneACCESS by TCRdb, which kept in-frame rearrangements only. Such tables lose some clones; where checked, under half of the loss comes from unresolved V genes, and the rest has no known cause. The sample profile shows about 30,000 clones; approximately 94% of them were found once. Of the sample, around 0.44% falls within the top ten clones.

The receptor was derived from a female donor with multiple sclerosis, enrolled in a pregnancy study. Recombination joined TRBV6-5 with TRBJ1-2; 11 of the junction bases match TRBD1. The sample in question was CD4+ T cells from peripheral blood mononuclear cells, obtained after pregnancy. This receptor has the CDR3 CASSYGQGAFGYTF. The DNA sequence reads TGTGCCAGCAGTTATGGACAGGGGGCTTTTGGCTACACCTTC.